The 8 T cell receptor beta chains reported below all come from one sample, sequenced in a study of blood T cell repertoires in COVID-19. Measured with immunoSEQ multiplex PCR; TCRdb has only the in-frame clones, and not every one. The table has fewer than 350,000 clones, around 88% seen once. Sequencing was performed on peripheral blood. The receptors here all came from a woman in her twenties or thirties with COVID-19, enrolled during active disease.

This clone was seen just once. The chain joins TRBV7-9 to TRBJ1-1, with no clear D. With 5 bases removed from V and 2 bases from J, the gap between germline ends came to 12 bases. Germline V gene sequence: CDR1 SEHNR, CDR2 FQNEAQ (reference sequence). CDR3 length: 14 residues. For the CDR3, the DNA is TGTGCCAGCAGCCCCGACGGGGATAACACTGAAGCTTTCTTT. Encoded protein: CASSPDGDNTEAFF. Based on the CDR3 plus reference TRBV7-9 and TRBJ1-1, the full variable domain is DTGVSQNPRHKITKRGQNVTFRCDPISEHNRLYWYRQTLGQGPEFLTYFQNEAQLEKSRLLSDRFSAERPKGSFSTLEIQRTEQGDSAMYLCASSPDGDNTEAFFGQGTRLTVV.

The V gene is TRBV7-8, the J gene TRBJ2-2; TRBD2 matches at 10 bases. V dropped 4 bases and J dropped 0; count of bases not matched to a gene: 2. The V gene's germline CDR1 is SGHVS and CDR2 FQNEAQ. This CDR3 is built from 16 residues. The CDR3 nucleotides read TGTGCCAGCAGCTCTACTAGCGGGGCGAACACCGGGGAGCTGTTTTTT. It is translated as CASSSTSGANTGELFF. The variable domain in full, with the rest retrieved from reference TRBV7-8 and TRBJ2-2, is GAGVSQSPRYKVAKRGQDVALRCDPISGHVSLFWYQQALGQGPEFLTYFQNEAQLDKSGLPSDRFFAERPEGSVSTLKIQRTQQEDSAVYLCASSSTSGANTGELFFGEGSRLTVL.

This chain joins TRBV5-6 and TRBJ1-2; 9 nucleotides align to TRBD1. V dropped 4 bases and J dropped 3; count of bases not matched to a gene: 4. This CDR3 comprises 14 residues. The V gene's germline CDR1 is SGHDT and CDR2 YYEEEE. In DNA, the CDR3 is TGTGCCAGCAGCCGAGACAGGGGGGACTATGGCTACACCTTC. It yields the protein CASSRDRGDYGYTF.

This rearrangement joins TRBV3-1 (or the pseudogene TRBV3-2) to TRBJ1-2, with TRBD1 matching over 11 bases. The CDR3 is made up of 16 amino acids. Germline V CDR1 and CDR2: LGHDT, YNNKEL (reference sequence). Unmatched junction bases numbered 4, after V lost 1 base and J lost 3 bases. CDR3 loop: CASSQGTGGWDYGYTF. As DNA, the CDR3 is TGTGCCAGCAGCCAAGGGACAGGGGGCTGGGACTATGGCTACACCTTC.

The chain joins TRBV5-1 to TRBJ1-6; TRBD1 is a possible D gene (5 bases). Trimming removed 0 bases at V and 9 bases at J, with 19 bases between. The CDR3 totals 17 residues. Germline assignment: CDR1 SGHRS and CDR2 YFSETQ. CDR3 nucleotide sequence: TGCGCCAGCAGCTTGGAGCACTCTGCGGGACGGGGTTCACCCCTCCACTTT. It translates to CASSLEHSAGRGSPLHF.

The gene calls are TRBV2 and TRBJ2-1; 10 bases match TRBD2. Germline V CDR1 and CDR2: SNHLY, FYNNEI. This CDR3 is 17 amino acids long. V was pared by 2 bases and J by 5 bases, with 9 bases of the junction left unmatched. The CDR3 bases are TGTGCCAGCAGTGAATATCGTTCTAGCGGGGGAGACAATGAGCAGTTCTTC. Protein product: CASSEYRSSGGDNEQFF.

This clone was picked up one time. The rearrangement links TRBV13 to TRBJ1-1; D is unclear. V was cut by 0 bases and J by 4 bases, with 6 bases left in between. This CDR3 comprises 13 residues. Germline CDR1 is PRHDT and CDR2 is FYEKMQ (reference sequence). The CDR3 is CASSLGRSTEAFF. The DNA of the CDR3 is TGTGCCAGCAGCTTAGGAAGGAGCACTGAAGCTTTCTTT.

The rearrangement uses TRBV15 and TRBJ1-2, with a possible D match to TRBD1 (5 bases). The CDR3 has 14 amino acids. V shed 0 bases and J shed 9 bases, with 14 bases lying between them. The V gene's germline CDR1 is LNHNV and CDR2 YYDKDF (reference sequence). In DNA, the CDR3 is TGTGCCACCAGCAGAGACGGAGGGTGGGGGAGCTACACCTTC. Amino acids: CATSRDGGWGSYTF.